This T cell receptor beta chain was sequenced for a study of blood T cell repertoires in COVID-19 (TCRdb year 2020). Regarding the research as a whole: The collaborator samples originated in the United States, Italy and Spain and spanned the acute and convalescent phases of COVID-19. The material from the prospective study consisted of cDNA or gDNA derived from T cells, B-cell-depleted T cells, or PBMCs. Deeply sampled blood TCRbeta repertoires from subjects exposed to, actively infected with, or recovered from COVID-19 were included in the dataset. The repertoires were made available in a free public database intended to serve as a resource for research on the immune response to SARS-CoV-2. The samples were drawn from the first 160 participants of the ongoing ImmuneRACE study and from 1,254 subjects provided by 6 global collaborators. Sample metadata almost always included a de-identified subject ID, COVID-19 status, age in years and sex. HLA class I and class II types, where available, came from metadata supplied by the sample provider rather than from assay-based typing. Overall study outcomes, separate from this receptor: The amount of clinical and demographic metadata varied by source and participant and was provided uncurated.

On this clone: Its antigen is still unknown. No much larger clone exists at a distance of one base, and base qualities are not known.

Collaborating institutions collected whole blood in K2EDTA tubes following their own protocols. Collaborator samples were shipped for TCRbeta analysis as frozen whole blood, isolated PBMCs, or DNA extracted from either sample type. TCRbeta CDR3 regions were amplified from genomic DNA by means of the immunoSEQ Assay, a bias-controlled multiplex PCR. In the original analysis: The number of nucleated cells in each sample was estimated from the amplification of reference gene primers within the assay. To quantify the absolute abundance of each unique TCRbeta CDR3 rearrangement, sequence reads were collapsed and filtered. For each sample, productive Simpson clonality was calculated by taking the square root of Simpson's diversity index across productive rearrangements. TCRdb limited this immuneACCESS table to in-frame rearrangements with V and J called. A share of clones is missing; checked studies link under half to unresolved V genes, and the rest is unexplained. The DNA gave D and trimming, while V, J and clone size come from that table. This sample holds around 250,000 clones; roughly nine tenths were observed only once. The ten largest clonotypes hold 5.5% to 6.5% of the sample.

Cut back by 8 bases and 2 bases, the V and J ends lie 13 bases apart. Taken from cysteine to phenylalanine, the CDR3 has 14 residues. The only DNA kept is the CDR3, 42 bases in frame from the first base. From a lookup of the germline V gene (reference sequence), CDR1 and CDR2 are LNHDA and SQIVND. Sequencing was done on a sample of peripheral blood. The chain employs TRBV19 and TRBJ1-5; no D gene is confidently identified. The clonotype comes from a man aged 55 to 70 with acute or convalescent COVID-19. The nucleotide sequence is TGTGCCAGTGATGGGCAGGTCGGCAATCAGCCCCAGCATTTT. The encoded protein is CASDGQVGNQPQHF. The variable domain in full, with residues beyond the CDR3 obtained from the reference TRBV19 and TRBJ1-5 genes, is DGGITQSPKYLFRKEGQNVTLSCEQNLNHDAMYWYRQDPGQGLRLIYYSQIVNDFQKGDIAEGYSVSREKKESFPLTVTSAQKNPTAFYLCASDGQVGNQPQHFGDGTRLSIL.